This T cell receptor beta chain is from a study of immune cell composition in non-small cell lung cancer. General study points: Dominant in vivo tumour-associated clones were not shown to share tumour-reactive sequences.

Assay used: immunoSEQ multiplex PCR; TCRdb lists only in-frame clones, some missing. The repertoire consists of 950 to 1,100 clones, with less than 80% occurring once and the leading ten covering more than 60%. Turning to this clone: The antigen is not known.

Sequencing input: lung tumor tissue. This receptor was taken from a human donor with non-small cell lung cancer.

CDR3 protein: CASRIYRSTDTQYF. DNA for the CDR3: TGTGCCAGCAGAATTTACAGAAGCACAGATACGCAGTATTTT. This chain links TRBV6-5 with TRBJ2-3; D unresolved. Trimming removed 6 bases at V and 0 bases at J, with 10 bases between. The CDR3 length is 14 residues. Germline V gene sequence: CDR1 MNHEY, CDR2 SVGAGI.